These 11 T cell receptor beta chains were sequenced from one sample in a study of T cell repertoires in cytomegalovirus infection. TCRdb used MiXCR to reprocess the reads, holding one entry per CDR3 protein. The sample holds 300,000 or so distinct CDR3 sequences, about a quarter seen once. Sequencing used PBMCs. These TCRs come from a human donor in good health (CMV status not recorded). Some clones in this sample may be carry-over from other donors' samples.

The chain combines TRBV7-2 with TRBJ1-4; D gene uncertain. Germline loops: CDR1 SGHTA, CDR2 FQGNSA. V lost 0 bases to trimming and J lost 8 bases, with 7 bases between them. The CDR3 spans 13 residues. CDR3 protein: CASSLAYSEKLFF. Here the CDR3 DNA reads TGTGCCAGCAGCTTAGCTTACAGCGAAAAACTGTTTTTT. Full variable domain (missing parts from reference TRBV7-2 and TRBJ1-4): GAGVSQSPSNKVTEKGKDVELRCDPISGHTALYWYRQSLGQGLEFLIYFQGNSAPDKSGLPSDRFSAERTGGSVSTLTIQRTQQEDSAVYLCASSLAYSEKLFFGSGTQLSVL.

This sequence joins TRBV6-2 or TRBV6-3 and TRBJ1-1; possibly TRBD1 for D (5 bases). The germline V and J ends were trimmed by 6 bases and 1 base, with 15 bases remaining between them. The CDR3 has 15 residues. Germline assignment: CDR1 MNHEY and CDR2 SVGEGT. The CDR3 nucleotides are TGTGCCAGCAGCCCGCTGGGACGGAGGAACACTGAAGCTTTCTTT. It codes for CASSPLGRRNTEAFF.

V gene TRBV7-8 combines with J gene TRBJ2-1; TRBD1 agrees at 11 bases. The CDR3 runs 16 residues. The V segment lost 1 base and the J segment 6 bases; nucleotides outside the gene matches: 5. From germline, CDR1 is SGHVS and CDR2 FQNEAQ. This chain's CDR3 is CASSLVGTGGSNEQFF. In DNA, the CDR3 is TGTGCCAGCAGCTTAGTGGGGACAGGGGGTTCCAATGAGCAGTTCTTC.

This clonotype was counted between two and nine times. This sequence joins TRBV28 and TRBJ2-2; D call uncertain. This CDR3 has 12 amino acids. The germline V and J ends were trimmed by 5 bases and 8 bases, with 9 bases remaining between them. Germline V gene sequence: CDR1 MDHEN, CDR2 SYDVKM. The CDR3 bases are TGTGCCAGCAGTACGGAACTGGGGGAGCTGTTTTTT. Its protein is CASSTELGELFF.

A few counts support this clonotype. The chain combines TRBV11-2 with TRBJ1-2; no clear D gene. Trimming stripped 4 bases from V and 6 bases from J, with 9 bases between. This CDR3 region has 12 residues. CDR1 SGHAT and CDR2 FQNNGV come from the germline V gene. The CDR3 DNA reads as TGTGCCAGCAGCTGGGCGGGAGATGGCTACACCTTC. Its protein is CASSWAGDGYTF. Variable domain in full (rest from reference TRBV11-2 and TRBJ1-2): EAGVAQSPRYKIIEKRQSVAFWCNPISGHATLYWYQQILGQGPKLLIQFQNNGVVDDSQLPKDRFSAERLKGVDSTLKIQPAKLEDSAVYLCASSWAGDGYTFGSGTRLTVV.

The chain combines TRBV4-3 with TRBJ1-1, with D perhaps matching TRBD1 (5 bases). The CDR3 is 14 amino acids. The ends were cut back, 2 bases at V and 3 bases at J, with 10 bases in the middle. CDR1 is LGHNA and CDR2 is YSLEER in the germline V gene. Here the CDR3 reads CASSQLQEDTEAFF. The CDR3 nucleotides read TGCGCCAGCAGCCAACTACAGGAGGACACTGAAGCTTTCTTT.

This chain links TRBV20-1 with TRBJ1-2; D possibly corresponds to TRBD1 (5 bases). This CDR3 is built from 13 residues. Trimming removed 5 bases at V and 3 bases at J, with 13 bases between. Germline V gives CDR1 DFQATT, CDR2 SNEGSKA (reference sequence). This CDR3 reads CSAGGESHYGYTF. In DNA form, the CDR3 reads TGCAGTGCTGGGGGGGAAAGCCACTATGGCTACACCTTC.

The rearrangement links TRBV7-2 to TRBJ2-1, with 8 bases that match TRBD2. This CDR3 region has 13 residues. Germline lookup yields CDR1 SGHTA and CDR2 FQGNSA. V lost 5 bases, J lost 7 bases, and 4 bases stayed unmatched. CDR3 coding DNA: TGTGCCAGCAGCGCCCGACTAGCGAATGAGCAGTTCTTC. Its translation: CASSARLANEQFF.

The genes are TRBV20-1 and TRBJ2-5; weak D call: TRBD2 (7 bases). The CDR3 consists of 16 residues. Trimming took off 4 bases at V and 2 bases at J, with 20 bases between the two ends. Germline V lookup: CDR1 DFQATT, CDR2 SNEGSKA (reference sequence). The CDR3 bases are TGCAGTGCTACTCGTTCGGGGGGCGCGCGGCAAGAGACCCAGTACTTC. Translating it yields CSATRSGGARQETQYF.

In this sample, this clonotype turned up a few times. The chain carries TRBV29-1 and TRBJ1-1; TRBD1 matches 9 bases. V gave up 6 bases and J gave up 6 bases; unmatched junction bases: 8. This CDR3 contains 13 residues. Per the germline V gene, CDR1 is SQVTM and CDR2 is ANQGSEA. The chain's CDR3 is CSVAAGQGAEAFF. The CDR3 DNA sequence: TGCAGCGTCGCCGCGGGACAGGGCGCTGAAGCTTTCTTT.

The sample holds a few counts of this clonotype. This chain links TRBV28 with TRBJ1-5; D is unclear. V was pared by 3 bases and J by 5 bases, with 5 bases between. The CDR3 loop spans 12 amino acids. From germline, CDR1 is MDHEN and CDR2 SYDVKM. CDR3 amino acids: CASSFRDQPQHF. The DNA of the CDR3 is TGTGCCAGCAGTTTTCGGGATCAGCCCCAGCATTTT.